Reported below is one T cell receptor (beta chain). What antigen it recognizes has not been identified. The record has no base qualities; no much larger clone is one base away. The record originates from a study of post-analysis software for immune sequencing data (dated by TCRdb to the mid-2010s). Notes on the research overall: Relapsing-remitting, secondary progressive and progressive-relapsing multiple sclerosis were recorded as disease courses, and subtype annotation was lacking for some patients. The multiple sclerosis patient repertoires were compared with more than 9 previously published healthy control repertoires from donors aged about 6 to 26 years. A subset of samples was prepared in parallel using single-end sample barcoding, then pooled and co-amplified after Illumina adapter ligation. Points the paper makes about the study in general: Direct clustering with F measure revealed strong co-clustering of samples prepared in the same batch, which led to a batch-effect correction. Compared with controls, multiple sclerosis patients had significantly lower normalized Chao1 diversity, a finding suggesting substantial peripheral T-cell clonal expansion. The multiple sclerosis patient group was slightly younger than the control group.

TCR beta repertoires were profiled from peripheral blood of roughly 13 young patients with multiple sclerosis to demonstrate the VDJtools post-analysis software. The multiple sclerosis patients were children and adolescents between roughly 6 and 17 years of age. Library preparation was by PCR. TCRdb names Illumina HiSeq 2500 as the instrument used. To reduce PCR and sequencing biases, unique molecular identifiers were built into the TCR beta cDNA libraries. Per 1 to 10 million input T cells, 500,000 or so cDNA molecules were obtained, such that each molecule approximated one T cell. The patient libraries were prepared and sequenced with the same protocol used for the earlier healthy control dataset. Samples belonging to the same batch were prepared together, multiplexed and sequenced on a shared HiSeq lane. In the original analysis: MIGEC was used to process the raw barcoded reads, and molecular identifier groups with only a single read were discarded before consensus assembly and CDR3 extraction. VDJtools was used for post-analysis of the clonotype tables, with diversity normalized by down-sampling every dataset to the smallest sample size. To correct batch-related cross-sample contamination, repertoire overlap clustering matched CDR3 amino acid sequences but not nucleotide sequences. The public reads were reanalyzed by TCRdb: fastp trimming at Q25, MiXCR alignment, in-frame beta chains only. A single entry per CDR3 protein holds the most common genes and DNA from its merged rows. In this record, the V and J calls reflect TCRdb's handling and not the investigators' own analysis. The sample records under 900,000 distinct CDR3 sequences, around 53% of which are singletons. Under 6% of the sample comes from the top ten.

Material: blood. This clonotype originated in a girl aged 5-17 years with multiple sclerosis.

The encoded CDR3 is CASSLEQGRPYEQYF. The DNA sequence is as follows: TGCGCCAGCAGCTTGGAACAGGGCAGACCCTACGAGCAGTACTTC. Here the chain combines TRBV5-1 and TRBJ2-5; tentative D gene TRBD1, with 6 bases matching. The closer fit of TRBJ2-7 to the DNA end suggests the J call may be wrong. CDR1 and CDR2 are drawn from the germline V gene: SGHRS, YFSETQ. Including the terminal cysteine and phenylalanine, the CDR3 comprises 15 residues. The DNA shown is the 45-base CDR3, in frame from base 1.